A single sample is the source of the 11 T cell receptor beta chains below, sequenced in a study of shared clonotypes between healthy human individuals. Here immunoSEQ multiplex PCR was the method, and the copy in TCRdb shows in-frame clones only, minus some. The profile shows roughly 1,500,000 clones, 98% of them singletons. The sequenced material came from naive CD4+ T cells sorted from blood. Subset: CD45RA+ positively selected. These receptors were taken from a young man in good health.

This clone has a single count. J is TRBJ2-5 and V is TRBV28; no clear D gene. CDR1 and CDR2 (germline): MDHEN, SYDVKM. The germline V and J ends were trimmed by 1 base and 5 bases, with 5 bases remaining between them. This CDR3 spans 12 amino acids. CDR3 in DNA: TGTGCCAGCAGTTTATTAGGGGAGACCCAGTACTTC. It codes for CASSLLGETQYF.

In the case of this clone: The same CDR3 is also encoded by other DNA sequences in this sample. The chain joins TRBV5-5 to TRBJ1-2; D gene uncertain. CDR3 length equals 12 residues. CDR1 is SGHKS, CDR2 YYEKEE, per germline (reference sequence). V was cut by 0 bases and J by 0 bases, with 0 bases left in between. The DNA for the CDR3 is TGTGCCAGCAGCTTGGCTAACTATGGCTACACCTTC. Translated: CASSLANYGYTF.

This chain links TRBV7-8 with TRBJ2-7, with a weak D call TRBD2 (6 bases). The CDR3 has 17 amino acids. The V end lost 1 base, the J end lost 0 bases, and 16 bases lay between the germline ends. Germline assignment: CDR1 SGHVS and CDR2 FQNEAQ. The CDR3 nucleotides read TGTGCCAGCAGCTTAGGAAAGGACTACTACTCCTCCTACGAGCAGTACTTC. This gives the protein CASSLGKDYYSSYEQYF.

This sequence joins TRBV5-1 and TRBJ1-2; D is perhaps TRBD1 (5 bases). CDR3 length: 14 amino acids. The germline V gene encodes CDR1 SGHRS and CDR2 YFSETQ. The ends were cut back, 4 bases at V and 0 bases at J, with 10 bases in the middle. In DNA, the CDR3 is TGCGCCAGCAGCGGGGGTTCTTCTAACTATGGCTACACCTTC. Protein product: CASSGGSSNYGYTF. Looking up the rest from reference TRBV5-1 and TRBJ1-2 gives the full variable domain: KAGVTQTPRYLIKTRGQQVTLSCSPISGHRSVSWYQQTPGQGLQFLFEYFSETQRNKGNFPGRFSGRQFSNSRSEMNVSTLELGDSALYLCASSGGSSNYGYTFGSGTRLTVV.

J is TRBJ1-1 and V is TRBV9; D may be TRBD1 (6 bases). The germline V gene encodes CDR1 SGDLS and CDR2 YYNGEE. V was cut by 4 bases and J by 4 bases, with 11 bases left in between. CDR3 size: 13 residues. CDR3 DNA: TGTGCCAGCAGCAACAGGGTGGGCACTGAAGCTTTCTTT. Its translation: CASSNRVGTEAFF.

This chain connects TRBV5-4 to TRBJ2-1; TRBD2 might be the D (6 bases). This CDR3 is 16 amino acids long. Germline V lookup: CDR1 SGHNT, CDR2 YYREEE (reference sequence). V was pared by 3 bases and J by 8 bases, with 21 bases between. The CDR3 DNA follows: TGTGCCAGCAGCTCCCGACTGGGGGAGGAAAGGGATGAGCAGTTCTTC. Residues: CASSSRLGEERDEQFF. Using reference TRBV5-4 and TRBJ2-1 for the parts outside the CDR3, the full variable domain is ETGVTQSPTHLIKTRGQQVTLRCSSQSGHNTVSWYQQALGQGPQFIFQYYREEENGRGNFPPRFSGLQFPNYSSELNVNALELDDSALYLCASSSRLGEERDEQFFGPGTRLTVL.

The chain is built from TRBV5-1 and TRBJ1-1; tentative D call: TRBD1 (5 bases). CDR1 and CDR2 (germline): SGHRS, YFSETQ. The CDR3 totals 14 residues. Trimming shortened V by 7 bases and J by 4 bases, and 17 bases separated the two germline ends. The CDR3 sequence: CASVMGLGGTEAFF. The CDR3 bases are TGCGCCAGCGTCATGGGCCTTGGGGGCACTGAAGCTTTCTTT.

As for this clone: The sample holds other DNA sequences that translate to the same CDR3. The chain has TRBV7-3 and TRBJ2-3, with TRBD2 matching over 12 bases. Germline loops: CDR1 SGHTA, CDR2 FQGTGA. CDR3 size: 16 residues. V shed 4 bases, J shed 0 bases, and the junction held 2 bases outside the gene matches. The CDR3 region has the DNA TGTGCCAGCAGCTCAGGACTAGCGGGGAGCACAGATACGCAGTATTTT. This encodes CASSSGLAGSTDTQYF.

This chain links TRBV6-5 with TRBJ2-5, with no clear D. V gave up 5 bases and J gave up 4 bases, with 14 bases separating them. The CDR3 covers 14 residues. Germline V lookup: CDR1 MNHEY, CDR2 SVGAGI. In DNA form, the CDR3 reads TGTGCCAGCAGTCGAACCCAGACGCGAGAGACCCAGTACTTC. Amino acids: CASSRTQTRETQYF.

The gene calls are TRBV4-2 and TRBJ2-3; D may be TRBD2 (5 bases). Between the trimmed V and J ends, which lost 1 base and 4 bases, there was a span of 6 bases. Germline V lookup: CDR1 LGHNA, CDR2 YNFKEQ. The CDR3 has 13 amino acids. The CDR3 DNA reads TGTGCCAGCAGCCAAGTGGAGGCAGATACGCAGTATTTT. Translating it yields CASSQVEADTQYF.

CDR3 in amino acids: CASSLDLAGGETQYF. The CDR3 DNA reads TGTGCCAGCAGCTTAGACCTAGCGGGAGGAGAGACCCAGTACTTC. The chain has TRBV7-7 and TRBJ2-5; TRBD2 agrees at 11 bases. Germline V gene lookup returns CDR1 SSHAT and CDR2 FNYEAQ (reference sequence). V dropped 1 base and J dropped 4; count of bases not matched to a gene: 2. The CDR3 is 15 amino acids.